A selection of T cell receptor beta chains follows, all from one sample in a study of blood T cell repertoires in COVID-19. The method was immunoSEQ multiplex PCR; TCRdb's version includes in-frame clones alone and lacks a portion of them. Of 220,000 or so clones listed, 84% were seen once; the top ten hold less than 7%. The sample consisted of PBMCs or T cells enriched from blood (not recorded which). The source of these receptors is a woman between 40 and 55 years old who had recovered from COVID-19. Each CDR3 is given with its conserved first and last residue. The D gene is left open where the match is weak. Size is stated for part of the rows, as once, few or many counts, or as a class when the clone is expanded.

CDR3 length | J gene | V gene | D gene | clone size | CDR3 DNA | CDR3 protein
15 | TRBJ2-6 | TRBV24-1 | . | . | TGTGCCACCAGTGATCCGGGCTCTGGGGCCAACGTCCTGACTTTC | CATSDPGSGANVLTF
14 | TRBJ1-5 | TRBV19 | TRBD1 | . | TGTGCCAGTGCCGGGACAGGGGGCCGGCAGCCCCAGCATTTT | CASAGTGGRQPQHF
11 | TRBJ1-1 | TRBV7-2 | . | . | TGTGCCAGCAGCCAGACTTATGAAGCTTTCTTT | CASSQTYEAFF
12 | TRBJ2-1 | TRBV6-5 | . | . | TGTGCCAGCAGCAACAACCACAATGAGCAGTTCTTC | CASSNNHNEQFF
13 | TRBJ2-5 | TRBV29-1 | . | . | TGCAGCGCACCTATTGGGGGGAGGGAGACCCAGTACTTC | CSAPIGGRETQYF
15 | TRBJ2-2 | TRBV5-1 | TRBD2 | . | TGCGCCAGCAGCTTGGGGGACTATAACACCGGGGAGCTGTTTTTT | CASSLGDYNTGELFF
13 | TRBJ1-2 | TRBV11-2 | . | few | TGTGCCAGCAGCTTAGGGCTTTGGGAGGGCTACACCTTC | CASSLGLWEGYTF
12 | TRBJ1-4 | TRBV29-1 | TRBD1 | . | TGCAGCTTCCGGGACAGGGATGAAAAACTGTTTTTT | CSFRDRDEKLFF
14 | TRBJ2-4 | TRBV19 | . | . | TGTGCCAGTAGTATGGAGGGAGGGGGAAACATTCAGTACTTC | CASSMEGGGNIQYF
16 | TRBJ2-1 | TRBV24-1 | TRBD1 | . | TGTGCCACCAGTGATTCGTCCGGGACAGATAACAATGAGCAGTTCTTC | CATSDSSGTDNNEQFF
18 | TRBJ2-5 | TRBV3-1/TRBV3-2 | TRBD2 | . | TGTGCCAGCAGCCAGTCTACCCTGACTAGCGGGTCCCAAGAGACCCAGTACTTC | CASSQSTLTSGSQETQYF
13 | TRBJ2-3 | TRBV24-1 | . | . | TGTGCCACCAGTGTCAGGGGAACAGATACGCAGTATTTT | CATSVRGTDTQYF
14 | TRBJ1-5 | TRBV30 | . | . | TGTGCCTGGAGTCTCACGGGAGTGGCTCAGCCCCAGCATTTT | CAWSLTGVAQPQHF
16 | TRBJ1-2 | TRBV23-1 | TRBD1 | once | TGCGCCAGCAGTCAATCACCCGAGAAGGACAGGGCGGGCTACACCTTC | CASSQSPEKDRAGYTF
15 | TRBJ1-3 | TRBV18 | TRBD1 | . | TGTGCCAGCTCACCCGGACAGGGCCCGGGAAACACCATATATTTT | CASSPGQGPGNTIYF
13 | TRBJ2-3 | TRBV7-6 | . | . | TGTGCCAGCAGCTTACTTGAGGGCGATACGCAGTATTTT | CASSLLEGDTQYF
13 | TRBJ2-7 | TRBV29-1 | . | . | TGCAGCGTTGTTTGGGGGCCCTCCTACGAGCAGTACTTC | CSVVWGPSYEQYF